What follows is one TCR beta chain and its context. This sample was taken from a study of T cell responses to AZD1222 COVID-19 vaccine. The assay was immunoSEQ multiplex PCR, and TCRdb's table has in-frame clones only and misses some. The table has approximately 140,000 clones, about 90% seen once. Sequencing used peripheral blood, obtained on day 0 of MenACWY control vaccination. This receptor was taken from an adult in good health.

In DNA, the CDR3 is TGTGCCACCAGCAGAGTAGCCTCTACAGAAGGGACCCAGTACTTC. Encoded protein: CATSRVASTEGTQYF. The chain carries TRBV15 and TRBJ2-5; D not resolved. CDR1 is LNHNV, CDR2 YYDKDF, per germline (reference sequence). Between the trimmed V and J ends, which lost 1 base and 7 bases, there was a span of 16 bases. The CDR3 has 15 amino acids.